A selection of T cell receptor beta chains follows, all from one sample in a study of cytomegalovirus exposure and HLA in healthy donors. Only in-frame clones appear in the TCRdb table, and some are missing; sequencing was by immunoSEQ multiplex PCR. The repertoire includes 100,000 or so clones, about 85% of them detected once, and about 3.8% sits in the top ten. Sequenced sample: PBMCs. All receptors come from a man aged 30-40 years in good health and CMV-seronegative. The CDR3 runs from the conserved cysteine through the conserved F or W. A D gene is named only where the DNA matches it firmly. Clone size, where shown, is once, few, many, or a class for clones that have expanded.

>NA|TRBJ2-7|NA|TRBV7-9
TGTGCCAGCAGGCAGGGGTCTGCCTACGAGCAGTACTTC
CASRQGSAYEQYF
>NA|TRBJ2-1|NA|TRBV7-3
TGTGCCAGCAGCTTAACCGAGGTGAATTCAGATGAGCAGTTCTTC
CASSLTEVNSDEQFF
>NA|TRBJ2-3|NA|TRBV5-4
TGTGCCAGCAGCTTGGGTGGTCATGAGACGCAGTATTTT
CASSLGGHETQYF
>TRBD1|TRBJ1-2|once|TRBV27
TGTGCCAGCAGTACCCGGGACAGGGTGTTTGGCTACACCTTC
CASSTRDRVFGYTF
>NA|TRBJ2-1|NA|TRBV28
TGTGCCAGCAGTCCGATAGAACGTACGGACAATGAGCAGTTCTTC
CASSPIERTDNEQFF
>NA|TRBJ1-5|NA|TRBV27
TGTGCCAGCAGTTCGTCCCCCCCCGGCAATCAGCCCCAGCATTTT
CASSSSPPGNQPQHF
>NA|TRBJ1-1|NA|TRBV6-5
TGTGCCAGCGCGGGATGGCTGAACACTGAAGCTTTCTTT
CASAGWLNTEAFF
>NA|TRBJ1-5|NA|TRBV7-9
TGTGCCAGCAGCTTAGTTCGGTCTCAAGGCAATCAGCCCCAGCATTTT
CASSLVRSQGNQPQHF
>NA|TRBJ1-2|NA|TRBV5-1
TGCGCCAGCAGCTTGGGACAGATGTATGGCTACACCTTC
CASSLGQMYGYTF
>TRBD1|TRBJ1-6|NA|TRBV2
TGTGCCAGCAGTGGGTGGACAGGGGGCTCACCCCTCCACTTT
CASSGWTGGSPLHF
>TRBD1|TRBJ2-3|NA|TRBV29-1
TGCAGCGATAGGACAGGATCAGATACGCAGTATTTT
CSDRTGSDTQYF
>TRBD2|TRBJ2-5|NA|TRBV4-1
TGCGCCAGCAGCCAAGTGGGACTATCTCAAGAGACCCAGTACTTC
CASSQVGLSQETQYF
>NA|TRBJ2-7|NA|TRBV7-9
TGTGCCAGCAGCTTCGCCCCGGGTCCTTCACCCTACGAGCAGTACTTC
CASSFAPGPSPYEQYF
>NA|TRBJ2-1|NA|TRBV5-1
TGCGCCAGCAGCTTGACTAGCTCCTCCTACAATGAGCAGTTCTTC
CASSLTSSSYNEQFF
>TRBD1|TRBJ1-4|once|TRBV28
TGTGCCAGCAGTGGGGGACAGGGGATTAATGAAAAACTGTTTTTT
CASSGGQGINEKLFF
>NA|TRBJ1-5|NA|TRBV30
TGTGCCTGGAGTGTACCAGGGTTCGCTCAGCCCCAGCATTTT
CAWSVPGFAQPQHF
>NA|TRBJ1-1|once|TRBV9
TGTGCCAGCACCGTAGGGGGGGGAATGAACACTGAAGCTTTCTTT
CASTVGGGMNTEAFF
>NA|TRBJ1-6|NA|TRBV9
TGTGCCAGCAGCGTGCAGGGAATCGGTTCACCCCTCCACTTT
CASSVQGIGSPLHF
>NA|TRBJ2-1|NA|TRBV4-1
TGCGCCAGCAGCCAAGGGCAGGATACCTACAATGAGCAGTTCTTC
CASSQGQDTYNEQFF
>TRBD2|TRBJ2-7|once|TRBV5-1
TGCGCCAGCAGCTTCCGGGCAGGGAGGGATTACGAGCAGTACTTC
CASSFRAGRDYEQYF
>NA|TRBJ2-2|NA|TRBV6-1
TGTGCCAGCAGTGTTGGAGGGCCCCGAGACACCGGGGAGCTGTTTTTT
CASSVGGPRDTGELFF
>TRBD2|TRBJ2-3|NA|TRBV7-2
TGTGCCAGCAGCCAGGGACTAGCGGGCACAGATACGCAGTATTTT
CASSQGLAGTDTQYF
>NA|TRBJ2-2|few|TRBV4-1
TGCGCCAGCAGCCCCCTGGGTCCTAGCGCGGAGCTGTTTTTT
CASSPLGPSAELFF
>NA|TRBJ2-5|NA|TRBV6-5
NA
CASSYSSFLETQYF
>NA|TRBJ1-5|NA|TRBV6-1
TGTGCCAGCAGCCATACAGGCTACAATCAGCCCCAGCATTTT
CASSHTGYNQPQHF
>TRBD2|TRBJ2-7|NA|TRBV28
TGTGCCAGCAAACCCGGACTAGCGGGAGGCTACGAGCAGTACTTC
CASKPGLAGGYEQYF
>NA|TRBJ1-1|NA|TRBV30
TGTGCCTGGCGACACTTGAACACTGAAGCTTTCTTT
CAWRHLNTEAFF
>NA|TRBJ2-1|NA|TRBV18
TGTGCCAGCTCACCCATGAGACGGGTCTCCTACAATGAGCAGTTCTTC
CASSPMRRVSYNEQFF
>NA|TRBJ1-5|NA|TRBV15
TGTGCCACCAGCAGAGAGGGCATTAGCAATCAGCCCCAGCATTTT
CATSREGISNQPQHF
>TRBD1|TRBJ1-1|NA|TRBV30
TGTGCCTGGAGTACCAGGGGGCTCACTGAAGCTTTCTTT
CAWSTRGLTEAFF
>TRBD1|TRBJ1-2|NA|TRBV25-1
TGTGCCAGCAGTGAATCAACAGGGGCCGACTATGGCTACACCTTC
CASSESTGADYGYTF
>TRBD2|TRBJ2-3|NA|TRBV10-3
TGTGCCATCAGTGCCGTAGCGGGGGCGGGAGATACGCAGTATTTT
CAISAVAGAGDTQYF
>NA|TRBJ2-1|NA|TRBV7-2
TGTGCCAGCAGTCCCGACAGGTCAGGGGCCTACAATGAGCAGTTCTTC
CASSPDRSGAYNEQFF
>NA|TRBJ1-1|NA|TRBV4-1
TGCGCCAGCAGCCAGACTACCGGGGGTCCCATGAACACTGAAGCTTTCTTT
CASSQTTGGPMNTEAFF
>TRBD2|TRBJ2-5|once|TRBV11-2
TGTGCCAGCAGCTCGCCTCGCTATGCGGGAGGTAGGGAGACCCAGTACTTC
CASSSPRYAGGRETQYF
>NA|TRBJ1-4|NA|TRBV2
TGTGCCAGCAGTGAGGGAGAACTGTTTTTT
CASSEGELFF
>TRBD1|TRBJ2-7|NA|TRBV15
TGTGCCACCAGCAGGGGGACAGGGATTGAAGAGCAGTACTTC
CATSRGTGIEEQYF
>NA|TRBJ1-2|medium-sized|TRBV2
TGTGCCAGCAGGCGGGGGGCGTCTGGTGGCTACACCTTC
CASRRGASGGYTF
>TRBD1|TRBJ1-6|NA|TRBV5-4
TGTGCCAGCAGAGACGGACAGGGAAGCTCCTATAATTCACCCCTCCACTTT
CASRDGQGSSYNSPLHF
>TRBD1|TRBJ1-2|NA|TRBV10-3
TGTGCCATCACGAACGGAGGACAGGCAGGCTACACCTTC
CAITNGGQAGYTF
>NA|TRBJ1-3|once|TRBV27
TGTGCCAGCAGCCCCGGAGGAGGCGGAAACACCATATATTTT
CASSPGGGGNTIYF
>TRBD2|TRBJ2-7|once|TRBV5-1
TGCGCCAGCAGCTCGGGCTCTAGCGGGGCTTACTCCTACGAGCAGTACTTC
CASSSGSSGAYSYEQYF
>NA|TRBJ1-4|NA|TRBV9
TGTGCCAGCAGCGTAGAGGCCGGGAATGAAAAACTGTTTTTT
CASSVEAGNEKLFF
>NA|TRBJ1-1|once|TRBV19
TGTGCCAGTGGGATAGGACACTCTGAAGCTTTCTTT
CASGIGHSEAFF
>NA|TRBJ2-7|NA|TRBV6-5
TGTGCCAGCAGTTACTCCGGGGGTTTCTCCTACGAGCAGTACTTC
CASSYSGGFSYEQYF
>NA|TRBJ2-5|NA|TRBV5-1
TGCGCCAGCAGCTCAGGGGAAGAGGGTTTGAAAAGGAAGACCCAGTACTTC
CASSSGEEGLKRKTQYF
>NA|TRBJ1-1|NA|TRBV30
TGTGCCTGGGGACCTACAGGATTCACTGAAGCTTTCTTT
CAWGPTGFTEAFF
>TRBD2|TRBJ2-5|NA|TRBV2
TGTGCCAGCAGTGATGGGGGGGTGTCTGGAGAGACCCAGTACTTC
CASSDGGVSGETQYF
>TRBD2|TRBJ2-7|NA|TRBV5-1
TGCGCCAGCAGCCCCGGAGCGGGGGGGCTGAGGCATCCCACCTACGAGCAGTACTTC
CASSPGAGGLRHPTYEQYF
>TRBD1|TRBJ2-5|NA|TRBV7-2
TGTGCCAGCAGCGTAAGGGACAGGAGTGGATGGGAGACCCAGTACTTC
CASSVRDRSGWETQYF
>NA|TRBJ2-5|once|TRBV7-3
TGTGCCAGCAGCCCCGACAGCCTGCAAGGAACCCAGTACTTC
CASSPDSLQGTQYF
>TRBD2|TRBJ2-1|NA|TRBV25-1
TGTGCCAGCACCGGGACTAGCGGACCCAATGAGCAGTTCTTC
CASTGTSGPNEQFF
>TRBD1|TRBJ1-2|once|TRBV25-1
TGTGCCAGCAGAAGACAGGGGGAGGCCTATGGCTACACCTTC
CASRRQGEAYGYTF
>NA|TRBJ1-2|NA|TRBV7-2
TGTGCCAGCAGCTTAGACACTAACTATGGCTACACCTTC
CASSLDTNYGYTF
>TRBD1|TRBJ2-7|NA|TRBV30
TGTGCCGGGGGACAGTACGAGCAGTACTTC
CAGGQYEQYF
>NA|TRBJ2-2|NA|TRBV30
TGTGCCTGGAGTGTACTGGCAGGGGACACCGGGGAGCTGTTTTTT
CAWSVLAGDTGELFF
>NA|TRBJ1-1|NA|TRBV27
TGTGCCTCAAGGAGTAGGCGGAACACTGAAGCTTTCTTT
CASRSRRNTEAFF
>NA|TRBJ2-3|NA|TRBV10-3
TGTGCCATCAGTGAGCGGCAGAGCGCAGATACGCAGTATTTT
CAISERQSADTQYF
>TRBD1|TRBJ1-2|NA|TRBV23-1
TGCGCCAGCAGTCAATCGGGACAGCTAGTTTACTATGGCTACACCTTC
CASSQSGQLVYYGYTF
>NA|TRBJ2-6|few|TRBV7-9
TGTGCCAGCAGCTTAACCCAACAGGGCTCTGGGGCCAACGTCCTGACTTTC
CASSLTQQGSGANVLTF